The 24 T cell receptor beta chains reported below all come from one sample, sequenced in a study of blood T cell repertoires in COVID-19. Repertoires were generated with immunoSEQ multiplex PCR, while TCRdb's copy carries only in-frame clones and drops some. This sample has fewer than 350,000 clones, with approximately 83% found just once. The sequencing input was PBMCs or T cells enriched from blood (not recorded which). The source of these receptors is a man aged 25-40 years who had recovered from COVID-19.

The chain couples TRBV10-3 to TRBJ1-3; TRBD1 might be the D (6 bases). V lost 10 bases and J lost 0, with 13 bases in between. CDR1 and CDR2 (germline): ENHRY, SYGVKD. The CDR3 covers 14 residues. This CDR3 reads CATERGSSGNTIYF. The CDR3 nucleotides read TGTGCCACCGAGAGGGGGTCCTCTGGAAACACCATATATTTT.

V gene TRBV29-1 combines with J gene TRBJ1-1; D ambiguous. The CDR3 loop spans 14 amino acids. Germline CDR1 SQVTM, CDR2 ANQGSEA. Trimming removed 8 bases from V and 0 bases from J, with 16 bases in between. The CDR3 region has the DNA TGCAGCACTATAGTCATGCCGCTGAACACTGAAGCTTTCTTT. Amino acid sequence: CSTIVMPLNTEAFF.

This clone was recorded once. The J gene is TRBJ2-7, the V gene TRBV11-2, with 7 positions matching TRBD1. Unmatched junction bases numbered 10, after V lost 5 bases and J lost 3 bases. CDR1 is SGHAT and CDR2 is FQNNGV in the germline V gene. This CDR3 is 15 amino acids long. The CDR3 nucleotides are TGTGCCAGCAGCACAACAGGGGCCGTGTTCTACGAGCAGTACTTC. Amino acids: CASSTTGAVFYEQYF. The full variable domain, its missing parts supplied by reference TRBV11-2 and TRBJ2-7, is EAGVAQSPRYKIIEKRQSVAFWCNPISGHATLYWYQQILGQGPKLLIQFQNNGVVDDSQLPKDRFSAERLKGVDSTLKIQPAKLEDSAVYLCASSTTGAVFYEQYFGPGTRLTVT.

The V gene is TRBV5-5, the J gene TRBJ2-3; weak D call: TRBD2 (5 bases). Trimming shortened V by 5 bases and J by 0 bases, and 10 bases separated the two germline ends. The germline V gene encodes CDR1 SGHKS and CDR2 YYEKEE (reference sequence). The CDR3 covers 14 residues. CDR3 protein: CASSDGVSTDTQYF. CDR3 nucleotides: TGTGCCAGCAGTGACGGGGTTAGCACAGATACGCAGTATTTT.

The CDR3 region has the DNA TGTGCCAGCAGCTTGGGGTCGGTAGCTAACTATGGCTACACCTTC. Translated, it gives CASSLGSVANYGYTF. This chain joins TRBV5-4 and TRBJ1-2; no reliable D call. Germline V gene data show CDR1 as SGHNT and CDR2 as YYREEE (reference sequence). There are 15 residues in the CDR3. The V end was cut by 0 bases, the J end by 0 bases, with 9 bases between. The whole variable domain, filled in from reference TRBV5-4 and TRBJ1-2, reads ETGVTQSPTHLIKTRGQQVTLRCSSQSGHNTVSWYQQALGQGPQFIFQYYREEENGRGNFPPRFSGLQFPNYSSELNVNALELDDSALYLCASSLGSVANYGYTFGSGTRLTVV.

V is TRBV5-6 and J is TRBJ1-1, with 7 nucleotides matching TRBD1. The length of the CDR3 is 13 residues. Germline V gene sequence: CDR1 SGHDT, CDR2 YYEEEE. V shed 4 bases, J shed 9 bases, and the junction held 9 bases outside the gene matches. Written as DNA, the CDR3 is TGTGCCAGCAGCGTCTACACAGGGGATAAAGCTTTCTTT. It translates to CASSVYTGDKAFF.

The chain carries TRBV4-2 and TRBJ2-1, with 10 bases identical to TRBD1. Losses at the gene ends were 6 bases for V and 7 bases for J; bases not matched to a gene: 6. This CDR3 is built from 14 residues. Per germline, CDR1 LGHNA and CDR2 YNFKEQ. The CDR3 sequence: CASRQGQGRNEQFF. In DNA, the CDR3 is TGTGCCAGCAGGCAGGGACAGGGGCGGAATGAGCAGTTCTTC.

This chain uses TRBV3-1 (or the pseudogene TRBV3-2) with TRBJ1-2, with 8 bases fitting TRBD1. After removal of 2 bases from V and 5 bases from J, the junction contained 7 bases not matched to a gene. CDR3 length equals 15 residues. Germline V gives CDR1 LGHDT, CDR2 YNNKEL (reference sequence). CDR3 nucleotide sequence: TGTGCCAGCAGCCAACCCGGACAGGGATCGTATGGCTACACCTTC. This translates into CASSQPGQGSYGYTF.

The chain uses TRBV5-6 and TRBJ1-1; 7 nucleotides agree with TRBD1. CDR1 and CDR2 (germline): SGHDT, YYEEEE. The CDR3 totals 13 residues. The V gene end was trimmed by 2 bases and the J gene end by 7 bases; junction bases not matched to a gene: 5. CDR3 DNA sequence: TGTGCCAGCAGCTTTTCCAGGGACAGTGAAGCTTTCTTT. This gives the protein CASSFSRDSEAFF.

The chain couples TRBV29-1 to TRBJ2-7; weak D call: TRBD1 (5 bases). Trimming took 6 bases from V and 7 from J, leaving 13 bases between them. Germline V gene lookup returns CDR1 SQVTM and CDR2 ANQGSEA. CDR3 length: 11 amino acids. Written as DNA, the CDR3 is TGCAGCGTCCAGGACACCGGGGAGCAGTACTTC. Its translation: CSVQDTGEQYF.

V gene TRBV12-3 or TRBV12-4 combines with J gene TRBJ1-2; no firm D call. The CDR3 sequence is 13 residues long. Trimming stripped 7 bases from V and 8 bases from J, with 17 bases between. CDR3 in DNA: TGTGCCAGCAAATGGAGTGGCGGGCGAGGCTACACCTTC. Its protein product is CASKWSGGRGYTF.

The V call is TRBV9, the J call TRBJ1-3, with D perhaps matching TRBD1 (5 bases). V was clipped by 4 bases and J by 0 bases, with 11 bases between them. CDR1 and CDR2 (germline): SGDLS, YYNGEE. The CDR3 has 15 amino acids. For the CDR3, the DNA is TGTGCCAGCAGCATATCGGGGGTCTCTGGAAACACCATATATTTT. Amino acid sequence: CASSISGVSGNTIYF.

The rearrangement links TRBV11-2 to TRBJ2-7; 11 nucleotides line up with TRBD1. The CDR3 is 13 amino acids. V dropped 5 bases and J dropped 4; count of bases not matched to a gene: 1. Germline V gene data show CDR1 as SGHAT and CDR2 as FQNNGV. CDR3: CASSRDRGYEQYF. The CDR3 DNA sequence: TGTGCCAGCAGCCGGGACAGGGGGTACGAGCAGTACTTC.

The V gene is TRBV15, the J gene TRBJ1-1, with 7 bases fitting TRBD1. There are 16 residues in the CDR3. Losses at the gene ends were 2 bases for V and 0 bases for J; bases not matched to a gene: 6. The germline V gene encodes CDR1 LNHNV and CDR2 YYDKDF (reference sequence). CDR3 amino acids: CATSRITGALNTEAFF. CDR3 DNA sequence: TGTGCCACCAGCAGAATTACAGGGGCTCTGAACACTGAAGCTTTCTTT.

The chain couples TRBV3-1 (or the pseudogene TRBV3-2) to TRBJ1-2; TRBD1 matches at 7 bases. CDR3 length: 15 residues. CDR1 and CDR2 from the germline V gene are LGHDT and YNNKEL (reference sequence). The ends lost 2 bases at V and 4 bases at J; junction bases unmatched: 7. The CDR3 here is CASSQPGTVSYGYTF. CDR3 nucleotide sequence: TGTGCCAGCAGCCAACCCGGGACAGTATCCTATGGCTACACCTTC.

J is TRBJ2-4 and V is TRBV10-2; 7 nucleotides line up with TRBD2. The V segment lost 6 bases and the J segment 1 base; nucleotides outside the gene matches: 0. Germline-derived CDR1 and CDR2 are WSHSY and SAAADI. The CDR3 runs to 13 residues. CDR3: CASSGGAKNIQYF. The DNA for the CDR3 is TGCGCCAGCAGCGGGGGGGCCAAAAACATTCAGTACTTC.

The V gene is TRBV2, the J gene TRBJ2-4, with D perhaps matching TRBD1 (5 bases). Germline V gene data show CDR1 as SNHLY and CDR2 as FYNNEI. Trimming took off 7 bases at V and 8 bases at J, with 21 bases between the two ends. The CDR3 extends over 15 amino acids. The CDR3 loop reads CASTGSLGVVDIQYF. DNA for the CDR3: TGTGCCAGCACAGGTTCGTTAGGGGTGGTGGACATTCAGTACTTC. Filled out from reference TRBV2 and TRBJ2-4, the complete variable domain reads EPEVTQTPSHQVTQMGQEVILRCVPISNHLYFYWYRQILGQKVEFLVSFYNNEISEKSEIFDDQFSVERPDGSNFTLKIRSTKLEDSAMYFCASTGSLGVVDIQYFGAGTRLSVL.

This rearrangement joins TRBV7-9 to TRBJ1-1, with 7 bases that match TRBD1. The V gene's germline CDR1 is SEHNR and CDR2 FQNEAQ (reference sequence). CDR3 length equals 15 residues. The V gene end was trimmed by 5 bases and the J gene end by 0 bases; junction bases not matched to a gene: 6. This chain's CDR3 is CASSPRQGVNTEAFF. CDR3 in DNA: TGTGCCAGCAGCCCCCGACAGGGAGTGAACACTGAAGCTTTCTTT.

CDR3 protein: CASSFWDRAVETQYF. CDR3 coding DNA: TGTGCCAGCAGCTTCTGGGACAGGGCGGTGGAGACCCAGTACTTC. This chain connects TRBV11-2 to TRBJ2-5; TRBD1 matches at 9 bases. This CDR3 comprises 15 residues. Germline values: CDR1 SGHAT, CDR2 FQNNGV. With 3 bases clipped from V and 5 bases from J, the junction kept 7 bases outside the gene matches.

The CDR3 DNA follows: TGTGCCAGCAGCCAGAGACAGGGGATAACTGAAGCTTTCTTT. Translation: CASSQRQGITEAFF. The chain links TRBV7-2 to TRBJ1-1; 8 nucleotides align to TRBD1. V was pared by 5 bases and J by 5 bases, with 7 bases of the junction left unmatched. Germline V gene data show CDR1 as SGHTA and CDR2 as FQGNSA. This CDR3 is 14 amino acids long.

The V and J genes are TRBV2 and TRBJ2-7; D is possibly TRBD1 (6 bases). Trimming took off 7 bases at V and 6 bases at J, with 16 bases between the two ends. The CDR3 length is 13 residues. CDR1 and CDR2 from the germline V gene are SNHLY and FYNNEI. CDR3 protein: CASKKLGAGEQYF. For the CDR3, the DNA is TGTGCCAGCAAAAAGCTGGGGGCGGGCGAGCAGTACTTC.

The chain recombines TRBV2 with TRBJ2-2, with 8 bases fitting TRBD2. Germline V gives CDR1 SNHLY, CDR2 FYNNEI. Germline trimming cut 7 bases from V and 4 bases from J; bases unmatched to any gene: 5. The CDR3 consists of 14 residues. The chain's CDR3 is CASKERGTTGELFF. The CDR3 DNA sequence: TGTGCCAGCAAGGAGCGGGGGACCACCGGGGAGCTGTTTTTT.

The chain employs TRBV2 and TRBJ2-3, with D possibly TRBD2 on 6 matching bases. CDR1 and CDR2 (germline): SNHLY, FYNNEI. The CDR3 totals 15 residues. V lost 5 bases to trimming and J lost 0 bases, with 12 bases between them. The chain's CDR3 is CASSHSGTSTDTQYF. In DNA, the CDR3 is TGTGCCAGCAGTCATAGCGGAACTAGCACAGATACGCAGTATTTT.

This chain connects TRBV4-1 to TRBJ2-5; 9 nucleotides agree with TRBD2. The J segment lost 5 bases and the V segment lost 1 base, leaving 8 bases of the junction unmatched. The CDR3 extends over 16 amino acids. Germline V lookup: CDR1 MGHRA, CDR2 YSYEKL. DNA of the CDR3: TGCGCCAGCAGCCAAGGGATTACCGGGACTAGCGAGACCCAGTACTTC. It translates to CASSQGITGTSETQYF.